A single sample gave rise to the 9 T cell receptor beta chains below, sequenced in a study of blood T cell repertoires in COVID-19. Using immunoSEQ multiplex PCR, the repertoire was profiled, and TCRdb retains in-frame clones only, with some absent. The sample has tens of thousands of clones; 85% to 90% are singletons. Sequenced: peripheral blood. Source of these receptors: a human donor in a cohort sampled during active COVID-19.

The chain is built from TRBV19 and TRBJ2-7, with 7 positions matching TRBD1. This CDR3 comprises 16 residues. The junction had 8 bases not matched to a gene; V was cut back by 3 bases and J by 0 bases. The germline CDR1 and CDR2 sequences are LNHDA and SQIVND (reference sequence). The chain's CDR3 is CASSIHGQDLSYEQYF. The DNA of the CDR3 is TGTGCCAGTAGTATCCATGGACAGGATCTCTCCTACGAGCAGTACTTC.

The chain carries TRBV3-1 (or the pseudogene TRBV3-2) and TRBJ1-4; 10 bases align to TRBD1. This CDR3 spans 15 amino acids. The V segment lost 2 bases and the J segment 8 bases; nucleotides outside the gene matches: 5. Germline V gene lookup returns CDR1 LGHDT and CDR2 YNNKEL (reference sequence). The CDR3 reads CASSQPDRGGEKLFF. In nucleotides, the CDR3 is TGTGCCAGCAGCCAACCGGACAGGGGGGGAGAAAAACTGTTTTTT.

This chain uses TRBV5-1 with TRBJ1-4, with D tentatively TRBD1 (6 bases). The CDR3 has 14 residues. The V and J ends lost 4 bases and 7 bases respectively, with 14 bases between them. Germline CDR1 is SGHRS and CDR2 is YFSETQ. The CDR3 nucleotides are TGCGCCAGCAGCCTGGGGGGCGCCGGTGAAAAACTGTTTTTT. This encodes CASSLGGAGEKLFF.

The V call is TRBV11-2, the J call TRBJ1-1; the D is unclear. V lost 10 bases, J lost 2 bases, and 14 bases lay in between. The germline CDR1 and CDR2 sequences are SGHAT and FQNNGV. This CDR3 spans 13 amino acids. CDR3 sequence reads: CATRAGLNTEAFF. The CDR3 nucleotides are TGTGCCACCCGGGCAGGACTTAACACTGAAGCTTTCTTT. Using reference TRBV11-2 and TRBJ1-1 for the parts outside the CDR3, the full variable domain is EAGVAQSPRYKIIEKRQSVAFWCNPISGHATLYWYQQILGQGPKLLIQFQNNGVVDDSQLPKDRFSAERLKGVDSTLKIQPAKLEDSAVYLCATRAGLNTEAFFGQGTRLTVV.

The chain combines TRBV5-4 with TRBJ1-6, with TRBD1 as a possible D gene (6 bases). The CDR3 consists of 15 residues. Between the trimmed V and J ends, which lost 2 bases and 7 bases, there was a span of 13 bases. From germline, CDR1 is SGHNT and CDR2 YYREEE (reference sequence). This CDR3 is CASSLNRVTNSPLHF. CDR3 nucleotide sequence: TGTGCCAGCAGCTTAAACAGGGTGACCAATTCACCCCTCCACTTT.

The chain carries TRBV9 and TRBJ2-7, with 11 positions matching TRBD1. Trimming removed 0 bases from V and 1 base from J; junction bases left unmatched: 3. Germline CDR1 and CDR2: SGDLS and YYNGEE. This CDR3 has 16 amino acids. CDR3 sequence: CASSVAGTGGSYEQYF. Written as DNA, the CDR3 is TGTGCCAGCAGCGTAGCTGGGACAGGGGGGTCCTACGAGCAGTACTTC.

The genes are TRBV15 and TRBJ2-2; a possible D gene is TRBD2 (6 bases). The CDR3 extends over 15 amino acids. The ends were cut back, 4 bases at V and 1 base at J, with 10 bases in the middle. Per the germline V gene, CDR1 is LNHNV and CDR2 is YYDKDF (reference sequence). CDR3 loop: CATSTPRGNTGELFF. CDR3 sequence (DNA): TGTGCCACCAGCACCCCGCGGGGGAACACCGGGGAGCTGTTTTTT.

V and J are TRBV5-1 and TRBJ2-5; 8 bases match TRBD1. With 5 bases clipped from V and 2 bases from J, the junction kept 8 bases outside the gene matches. Germline assignment: CDR1 SGHRS and CDR2 YFSETQ. CDR3 size: 15 residues. CDR3 residues: CASRGGQAQQETQYF. The CDR3 DNA is TGCGCCAGCAGGGGGGGACAGGCCCAACAAGAGACCCAGTACTTC.

The V gene is TRBV19, the J gene TRBJ2-2; a possible D gene is TRBD2 (5 bases). Trimming took off 8 bases at V and 7 bases at J, with 17 bases between the two ends. CDR3 length equals 14 residues. CDR1 and CDR2 (germline): LNHDA, SQIVND (reference sequence). The CDR3 coding sequence is TGTGCCAGTCGCCCGGGGTCCCCCAGCGGGGAGCTGTTTTTT. Translated: CASRPGSPSGELFF.